These 23 T cell receptor beta chains were sequenced from one sample in a study of beta chain features in type 1 diabetes. What was sequenced were expressed TCRB transcripts, since all of the isolated RNA had been reverse transcribed. Assay used: immunoSEQ multiplex PCR; TCRdb lists only in-frame clones, some missing. The data show hundreds of thousands of clones, 11% to 15% seen once. Sequencing was carried out using naive CD4+ T cells from blood. All receptors come from a woman between 40 and 50 years old in good health.

The chain uses TRBV4-3 and TRBJ1-2; D is perhaps TRBD1 (5 bases). Germline V gene lookup returns CDR1 LGHNA and CDR2 YSLEER. Trimming cost V 3 bases and J 3 bases, with 14 bases left between them. The CDR3 totals 15 residues. CDR3 in amino acids: CASSQGIRQYYGYTF. CDR3 in DNA: TGCGCCAGCAGCCAGGGGATAAGACAGTACTATGGCTACACCTTC.

This clone was seen a handful of times. The rearrangement joins TRBV19 to TRBJ2-3, with 7 bases matching TRBD2. Germline lookup yields CDR1 LNHDA and CDR2 SQIVND (reference sequence). The CDR3 has 14 amino acids. The ends lost 7 bases at V and 5 bases at J; junction bases unmatched: 9. The CDR3 protein is CASTPGEGRDTQYF. DNA of the CDR3: TGTGCCAGTACCCCTGGGGAGGGGAGAGATACGCAGTATTTT.

This chain links TRBV21-1 with TRBJ2-6; the D call in the table, TRBD2, was not verified against the DNA. TRBV21-1 is labeled a pseudogene. The CDR3 is 18 residues long. CDR3 sequence reads: CASSKGGRAVVGANVLTF. CDR3 bases: TGTGCCAGCAGCAAAGGGGGGAGGGCTGTAGTAGGGGCCAACGTCCTGACTTTC.

This rearrangement joins TRBV5-1 to TRBJ2-7, with 7 nucleotides matching TRBD1. The trim removed 4 bases at V and 3 bases at J, leaving 7 bases unmatched. Looked up from germline, CDR1 is SGHRS and CDR2 is YFSETQ. CDR3 length equals 14 residues. The CDR3 DNA follows: TGCGCCAGCAGCCAGCCGGGACAGATCTACGAGCAGTACTTC. This gives the protein CASSQPGQIYEQYF.

This clone has more than one count but fewer than ten. This chain uses TRBV2 with TRBJ2-3; 8 bases map to TRBD1. CDR3 length: 15 amino acids. Per germline, CDR1 SNHLY and CDR2 FYNNEI. The V segment lost 6 bases and the J segment 4 bases; nucleotides outside the gene matches: 9. CDR3 amino acids: CASSLTGAEADTQYF. The CDR3 nucleotides read TGTGCCAGCAGCTTGACAGGGGCAGAAGCAGATACGCAGTATTTT.

The chain recombines TRBV7-9 with TRBJ2-7; no definite D call. Trimming left V 6 bases short and J 1 base short, with 10 bases between. This CDR3 is 13 amino acids long. From germline, CDR1 is SEHNR and CDR2 FQNEAQ (reference sequence). The CDR3 sequence is CASRVAASYEQYF. Written as DNA, the CDR3 is TGTGCCAGCAGGGTGGCAGCGTCCTACGAGCAGTACTTC.

The chain uses TRBV27 and TRBJ2-5, with D perhaps TRBD2 (6 bases). The CDR3 spans 14 residues. The ends were cut back, 4 bases at V and 5 bases at J, with 14 bases in the middle. CDR1 is MNHEY and CDR2 is SMNVEV in the germline V gene (reference sequence). The CDR3 coding sequence is TGTGCCAGCAGTTCCGGTCGGGGGATCGAGACCCAGTACTTC. Translating gives CASSSGRGIETQYF.

A few counts support this clone. The rearrangement links TRBV7-6 to TRBJ2-7, with 15 bases aligning to TRBD2. CDR3 length: 16 amino acids. The germline gives CDR1 SGHVS, CDR2 FNYEAQ. Losses at the gene ends were 2 bases for V and 7 bases for J; bases not matched to a gene: 6. As DNA, the CDR3 is TGTGCCAGCAGCTTAAGTTCGGGACTAGCGGGGGGTGAGCAGTACTTC. Its translation is CASSLSSGLAGGEQYF.

This clone showed up just a few times. This chain connects TRBV27 to TRBJ2-5, with TRBD1 matching over 10 bases. CDR3 length equals 16 residues. Germline lookup yields CDR1 MNHEY and CDR2 SMNVEV (reference sequence). The trim removed 5 bases at V and 4 bases at J, leaving 10 bases unmatched. CDR3 coding DNA: TGTGCCAGCAGTCCTTGGGGACAGGGGCAAGGAGAGACCCAGTACTTC. Amino acid sequence: CASSPWGQGQGETQYF.

The V call is TRBV16, the J call TRBJ1-2; 7 nucleotides match TRBD1. This CDR3 comprises 15 residues. Germline V gene sequence: CDR1 KGHSY, CDR2 FQNENV. V trimming: 4 bases; J trimming: 0 bases; junction bases outside the gene matches: 5. The CDR3 protein is CASSRQGGTNYGYTF. The DNA for the CDR3 is TGTGCCAGCAGCCGACAGGGCGGGACTAACTATGGCTACACCTTC.

The sample holds a few counts of this clone. This sequence joins TRBV5-1 and TRBJ1-6, with TRBD1 matching over 8 bases. The germline V gene encodes CDR1 SGHRS and CDR2 YFSETQ. This CDR3 comprises 18 residues. V was pared by 0 bases and J by 9 bases, with 14 bases of the junction left unmatched. The CDR3 loop reads CASSLVPPDRVKGSPLHF. The CDR3 DNA is TGCGCCAGCAGCTTGGTCCCCCCGGACAGGGTTAAAGGTTCACCCCTCCACTTT. The variable domain in full, with the rest retrieved from reference TRBV5-1 and TRBJ1-6, is KAGVTQTPRYLIKTRGQQVTLSCSPISGHRSVSWYQQTPGQGLQFLFEYFSETQRNKGNFPGRFSGRQFSNSRSEMNVSTLELGDSALYLCASSLVPPDRVKGSPLHFGNGTRLTVT.

V and J are TRBV7-6 and TRBJ1-1; D ambiguous. CDR1 is SGHVS and CDR2 is FNYEAQ in the germline V gene. The CDR3 runs to 13 residues. The germline V and J ends were trimmed by 5 bases and 0 bases, with 7 bases remaining between them. The CDR3 DNA follows: TGTGCCAGCAGCCGCGGAGTGAACACTGAAGCTTTCTTT. It yields the protein CASSRGVNTEAFF. The variable domain in full, with the rest retrieved from reference TRBV7-6 and TRBJ1-1, is GAGVSQSPRYKVTKRGQDVALRCDPISGHVSLYWYRQALGQGPEFLTYFNYEAQQDKSGLPNDRFSAERPEGSISTLTIQRTEQRDSAMYRCASSRGVNTEAFFGQGTRLTVV.

This clone was detected a few times. The chain carries TRBV29-1 and TRBJ1-2; tentative D call: TRBD1 (6 bases). Germline-derived CDR1 and CDR2 are SQVTM and ANQGSEA. This CDR3 spans 14 amino acids. Between the trimmed V and J ends, which lost 6 bases and 2 bases, there was a span of 16 bases. The CDR3: CSVPRGGDNYGYTF. CDR3 DNA: TGCAGCGTCCCAAGGGGGGGGGACAACTATGGCTACACCTTC.

The chain's CDR3 is CASSQDPWTGSTDTQYF. The CDR3 DNA is TGTGCCAGCAGCCAAGATCCTTGGACAGGGAGCACAGATACGCAGTATTTT. This sequence joins TRBV14 and TRBJ2-3; 8 bases map to TRBD1. The germline gives CDR1 SGHDN, CDR2 FVKESK. Trimming removed 0 bases from V and 0 bases from J; junction bases left unmatched: 5. This CDR3 region has 17 residues. Complete variable domain (other parts from reference TRBV14 and TRBJ2-3): EAGVTQFPSHSVIEKGQTVTLRCDPISGHDNLYWYRRVMGKEIKFLLHFVKESKQDESGMPNNRFLAERTGGTYSTLKVQPAELEDSGVYFCASSQDPWTGSTDTQYFGPGTRLTVL.

This clone was seen a few times. The chain couples TRBV6-6 to TRBJ2-7, with 10 bases that match TRBD1. Germline-derived CDR1 and CDR2 are MNHNY and SVGAGI (reference sequence). The CDR3 length is 16 residues. With V trimmed by 8 bases and J by 6 bases, 16 bases remained unmatched. The CDR3: CASSASGTGALLEQYF. Written as DNA, the CDR3 is TGTGCCAGCTCCGCCTCCGGGACAGGGGCTTTACTCGAGCAGTACTTC.

This clone has just a few counts. The genes are TRBV7-9 and TRBJ2-1; the D gene is possibly TRBD1 (5 bases). V was trimmed by 5 bases and J by 5 bases, leaving 13 bases between them. This CDR3 has 14 amino acids. Germline CDR1 is SEHNR and CDR2 is FQNEAQ (reference sequence). In DNA form, the CDR3 reads TGTGCCAGCAGCCCCCAGGGAAGGAACAATGAGCAGTTCTTC. Translation gives CASSPQGRNNEQFF.

V gene TRBV6-1 combines with J gene TRBJ2-5, with TRBD2 matching 13 bases. V lost 3 bases and J lost 2; bases outside the gene matches: 3. Germline V gene data show CDR1 as MNHNS and CDR2 as SASEGT. The CDR3 consists of 16 residues. The CDR3 nucleotides are TGTGCCAGCAGTGACCCGGGACTAGCGGGGCAAGAGACCCAGTACTTC. As protein: CASSDPGLAGQETQYF.

J is TRBJ1-1 and V is TRBV27; D not certain. Germline assignment: CDR1 MNHEY and CDR2 SMNVEV (reference sequence). V lost 0 bases and J 1 base, leaving 12 bases between the germline ends. The CDR3 covers 16 residues. CDR3 in DNA: TGTGCCAGCAGTTTATCACGGCCCAGGCAGAACACTGAAGCTTTCTTT. Protein sequence: CASSLSRPRQNTEAFF.

The chain joins TRBV5-4 to TRBJ2-3, with 9 positions matching TRBD2. Germline-derived CDR1 and CDR2 are SGHNT and YYREEE (reference sequence). V lost 4 bases and J lost 4; bases outside the gene matches: 13. The CDR3 contains 17 residues. The CDR3 nucleotides read TGTGCCAGCAGCGCGGCGTGGGCGGGGGGGTCCGCAGATACGCAGTATTTT. As protein: CASSAAWAGGSADTQYF.

The chain carries TRBV6-6 and TRBJ1-1; D gene ambiguous. Trimming pared 2 bases from V and 2 bases from J, leaving 9 bases between. The CDR3 consists of 14 residues. Germline CDR1 is MNHNY and CDR2 is SVGAGI (reference sequence). CDR3 DNA: TGTGCCAGCAGTTACATCGGGAGAAACACTGAAGCTTTCTTT. This translates into CASSYIGRNTEAFF.

The rearrangement links TRBV6-5 to TRBJ1-1; D might be TRBD1 (6 bases). Trimming pared 5 bases from V and 7 bases from J, leaving 11 bases between. The CDR3 spans 12 residues. Germline assignment: CDR1 MNHEY and CDR2 SVGAGI. CDR3 residues: CASSQTGLEAFF. CDR3 DNA sequence: TGTGCCAGCAGTCAGACAGGTCTTGAAGCTTTCTTT.

V usage is TRBV5-1 and J usage is TRBJ1-5, with TRBD1 as a possible D gene (6 bases). Germline V gene lookup returns CDR1 SGHRS and CDR2 YFSETQ. CDR3 size: 15 residues. The germline V and J ends were trimmed by 1 base and 4 bases, with 12 bases remaining between them. CDR3 nucleotide sequence: TGCGCCAGCAGCTTGACGGGACAAATGAATCAGCCCCAGCATTTT. This translates into CASSLTGQMNQPQHF. Combining the CDR3 with reference TRBV5-1 and TRBJ1-5 gives the whole variable domain KAGVTQTPRYLIKTRGQQVTLSCSPISGHRSVSWYQQTPGQGLQFLFEYFSETQRNKGNFPGRFSGRQFSNSRSEMNVSTLELGDSALYLCASSLTGQMNQPQHFGDGTRLSIL.

The J gene is TRBJ2-7, the V gene TRBV6-1, with D possibly being TRBD1 (5 bases). Trimming removed 7 bases from V and 3 bases from J, with 13 bases in between. This CDR3 contains 13 residues. Per the germline V gene, CDR1 is MNHNS and CDR2 is SASEGT. This chain's CDR3 is CASKGIFFYEQYF. CDR3 bases: TGTGCCAGCAAGGGGATATTCTTCTACGAGCAGTACTTC.